This T cell receptor (beta chain) comes out of a study of identical twins. The V gene's germline CDR1 is MNHNS and CDR2 SASEGT. CDR3 length: 16 residues. The V end was cut by 6 bases, the J end by 6 bases, with 20 bases between. One entry per CDR3 protein, called by TCRdb with MiXCR from the 5' RACE reads. Among under 800,000 distinct CDR3 sequences listed, approximately 22% were seen once. These data were likewise used in another study, on T cells expressing NK-cell markers.

The sample taken for sequencing was PBMCs. This receptor was identified in a woman in her late teens or twenties in good health. The chain couples TRBV6-1 to TRBJ2-2; D remains ambiguous. The CDR3 loop is CASRRYPTIQSGELFF. CDR3 coding DNA: TGTGCCAGCAGGCGTTACCCCACAATTCAGTCCGGGGAGCTGTTTTTT.